The sequence of this TCR beta chain was determined in a study of blood T cell repertoires in COVID-19. About the research overall: COVID-19 samples collected from the United States, Italy and Spain covered acute and convalescent phases. The analysed material was cDNA or gDNA that came from T cells, B-cell-depleted T cells, or PBMCs.

Original processing notes: Reference gene primer amplification gave nucleated cell count estimates. The data were produced by immunoSEQ multiplex PCR, yet TCRdb's version contains in-frame clones alone and is incomplete. Clone size and the V and J calls come from that table; the DNA yielded D and trimming. Found here are 100,000 to 110,000 clones, just over 90% of them singletons; the top ten hold approximately 2.2%. The CDR3 spans 15 residues. Per germline, CDR1 SGHTA and CDR2 FQGTGA. The trim removed 5 bases at V and 4 bases at J, leaving 7 bases unmatched. Sequences were obtained from peripheral blood. The chain carries TRBV7-3 and TRBJ2-3; 9 nucleotides line up with TRBD1. The clonotype comes from a man aged 45-65 years with active COVID-19. The CDR3 DNA is TGTGCCAGCAGCCCGGGACAGGGCCCGTCAGATACGCAGTATTTT. The encoded protein is CASSPGQGPSDTQYF.